This T cell receptor beta chain was documented in a study of cytomegalovirus exposure and HLA in healthy donors. Donors consisted of healthy bone marrow donors. Primers for the PCR totalled 60 Vbeta and 13 Jbeta. The table came from immunoSEQ multiplex PCR; TCRdb's copy has only in-frame clones and leaves some out. The table shows around 120,000 clones, with just under 80% occurring only once. With regard to this clone: Its antigen is undetermined.

Trimming cost V 4 bases and J 1 base; bases outside gene matches: 6. The CDR3 runs 16 residues. Germline loops: CDR1 SGDLS, CDR2 YYNGEE. Whole-study results and caveats: Trimming of TCR beta V- and J-genes showed a link, identified in a later analysis, to a missense DCLRE1C variant. CMV antigen specificity of a few CMV-associated chains was confirmed in vitro. Available immune exposure information was restricted to CMV serostatus only.

The V and J genes are TRBV9 and TRBJ2-5; 11 bases line up with TRBD2. Sequencing input: PBMCs. This TCR was sampled from a middle-aged woman in good health and CMV-seronegative. CDR3 sequence reads: CASSTRLAGLQETQYF. The CDR3 DNA follows: TGTGCCAGCAGCACCAGACTAGCGGGACTCCAAGAGACCCAGTACTTC.